This T cell receptor beta chain comes out of a study of vaccination and CD4 T cells after COVID-19. The treatment: approximately nine-day PBMC culture with coronavirus spike peptide pools or control peptides (ViraFEST assay). Worth noting for this clonotype: Its antigen is still unknown.

The Oncomine TCR Beta short-read assay was applied to DNA of cultured CD4+ T cells. From the PCR reads, TCRdb called clonotypes with MiXCR, one entry per CDR3 protein. The table shows fewer than 15,000 distinct CDR3 sequences, with 50% to 60% occurring only once. Sequenced material: CD4+ T cells from blood, cultured in vitro, taken before SARS-CoV-2 vaccination. The receptor's source is a human donor who had recovered from COVID-19.

CDR3 residues: CASREPGTANTEAFF. CDR3 nucleotide sequence: TGTGCCAGCAGGGAACCCGGGACAGCGAACACTGAAGCTTTCTTT. The genes are TRBV6-2 or TRBV6-3 and TRBJ1-1; the match to TRBD1 covers 7 bases. The CDR3 contains 15 residues. V shed 6 bases and J 1 base; nucleotides not matched to a gene: 8. Germline lookup yields CDR1 MNHEY and CDR2 SVGEGT.